This T cell receptor beta chain was found in a study of CXCR3-negative and CXCR3-positive naive CD8 T cells. Study background: A total of 150 million or so TRB reads was generated, with about 1.5 +/- 0.3 million per library. Study-level findings and limits: High diversity, comparable across both naive subsets, contrasted with much lower diversity in memory CD8+ cells. TCR strength was inferred from TRB CDR3 properties, while surface CD5 was comparable between naive subsets. A higher hydrophobicity marked the TRB CDR3s of CXCR3-positive naive cells versus CXCR3-negative naive cells.

Sorts performed in triplicate captured roughly 300,000 cells each from every CD8+ T cell subset. Worth noting for this clonotype: Its specificity is unknown.

With UMI labels, 5' RACE was used to prepare the TRB cDNA libraries. Reprocessing the 5' RACE reads, TCRdb reports a single entry for every CDR3 protein and omits DNA. This table holds some 120,000 distinct CDR3 sequences. Sequenced: naive CXCR3+ CD8+ T cells from blood. Subset indicated: CD45RO-CCR7+CD27+CD95- naive CD8+ T cells expressing CXCR3 (TNR3+). This clonotype was sampled from a human donor in good health. Some clones in this sample may be carry-over from other donors' samples.

The CDR3 spells CSVAPGRGTEAFF. The chain employs TRBV29-1 and TRBJ1-1; TCRdb indicates TRBD1, and absent DNA this call remains unverified. CDR1 is SQVTM, CDR2 ANQGSEA, per germline. This CDR3 spans 13 amino acids.